The following is a T cell receptor (beta chain) sequence with its context. TCRdb ran MiXCR on the 5' RACE reads and lists one entry per CDR3 protein. Here the sample spans a few hundred thousand distinct CDR3 sequences, about 15% being singletons. Per the germline V gene, CDR1 is DFQATT and CDR2 is SNEGSKA (reference sequence). The CDR3 has 18 amino acids. Trimming shortened V by 0 bases and J by 1 base, and 19 bases separated the two germline ends. The data belong to a study of T-cell memory formation after mild COVID-19. The TCR sequence derives from a man aged 18 to 29 who had mild COVID-19 (a few samples of this study predate the infection). Cell type and time point are not known. The J gene is TRBJ1-3, the V gene TRBV20-1; D gene uncertain. Sequencing was done on a sample of PBMCs or a T cell subset sorted from them (not recorded which). The CDR3 DNA is TGCAGTGCTAGAGATTTAGTGGCGGAGAGTTTATCTGGAAACACCATATATTTT. Translating gives CSARDLVAESLSGNTIYF.